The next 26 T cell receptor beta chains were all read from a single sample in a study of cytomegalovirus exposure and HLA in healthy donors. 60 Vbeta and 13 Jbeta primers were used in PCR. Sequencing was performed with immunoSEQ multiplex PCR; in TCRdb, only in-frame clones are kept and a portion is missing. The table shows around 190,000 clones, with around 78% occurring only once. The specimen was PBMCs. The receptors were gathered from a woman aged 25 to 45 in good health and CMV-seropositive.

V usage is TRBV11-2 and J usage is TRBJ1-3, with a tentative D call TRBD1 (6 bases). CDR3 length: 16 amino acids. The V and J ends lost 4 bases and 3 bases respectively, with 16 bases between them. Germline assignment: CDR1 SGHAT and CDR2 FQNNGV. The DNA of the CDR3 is TGTGCCAGCAGCTCATACCTGGGGGCGCTTGGAAACACCATATATTTT. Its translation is CASSSYLGALGNTIYF.

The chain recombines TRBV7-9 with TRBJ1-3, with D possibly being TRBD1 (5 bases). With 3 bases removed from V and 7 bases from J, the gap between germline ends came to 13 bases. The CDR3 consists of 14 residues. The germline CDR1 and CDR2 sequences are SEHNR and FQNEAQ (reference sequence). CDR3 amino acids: CASSFVQVYNTIYF. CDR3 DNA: TGTGCCAGCAGCTTTGTACAGGTTTATAACACCATATATTTT.

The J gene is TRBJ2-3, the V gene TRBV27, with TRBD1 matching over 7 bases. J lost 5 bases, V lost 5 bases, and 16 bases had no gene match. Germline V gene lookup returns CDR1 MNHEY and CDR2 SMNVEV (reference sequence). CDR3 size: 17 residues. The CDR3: CASSRVKGGNVRDTQYF. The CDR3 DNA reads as TGTGCCAGCAGTAGGGTAAAAGGGGGCAATGTCAGAGATACGCAGTATTTT.

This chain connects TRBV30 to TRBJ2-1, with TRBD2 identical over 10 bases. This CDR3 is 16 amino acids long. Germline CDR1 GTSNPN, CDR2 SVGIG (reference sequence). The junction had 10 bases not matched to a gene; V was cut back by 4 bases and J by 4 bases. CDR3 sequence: CAWTRPGTSEYNEQFF. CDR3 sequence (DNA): TGTGCCTGGACTAGACCCGGGACTAGCGAGTACAATGAGCAGTTCTTC.

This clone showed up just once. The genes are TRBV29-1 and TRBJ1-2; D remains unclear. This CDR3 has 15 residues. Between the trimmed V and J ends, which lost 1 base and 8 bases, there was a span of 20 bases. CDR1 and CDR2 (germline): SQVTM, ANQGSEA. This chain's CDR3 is CSVEVDRSGEKGYTF. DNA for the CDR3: TGCAGCGTTGAAGTGGATCGTTCGGGAGAAAAGGGCTACACCTTC.

The CDR3 spells CASSRRDSYEQYF. CDR3 sequence (DNA): TGTGCCAGCAGTCGTCGGGACTCCTACGAGCAGTACTTC. The chain is built from TRBV27 and TRBJ2-5; D is perhaps TRBD2 (5 bases). The last part of the DNA fits TRBJ2-7 better; the J call may be wrong. Germline assignment: CDR1 MNHEY and CDR2 SMNVEV (reference sequence). The CDR3 sequence is 13 residues long.

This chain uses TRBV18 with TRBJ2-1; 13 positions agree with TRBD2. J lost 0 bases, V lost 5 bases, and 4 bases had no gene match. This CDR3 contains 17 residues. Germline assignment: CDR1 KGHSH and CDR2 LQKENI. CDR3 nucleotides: TGTGCCAGCTCAAGGACTAGCGGGAGATTCTCCTACAATGAGCAGTTCTTC. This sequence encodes CASSRTSGRFSYNEQFF.

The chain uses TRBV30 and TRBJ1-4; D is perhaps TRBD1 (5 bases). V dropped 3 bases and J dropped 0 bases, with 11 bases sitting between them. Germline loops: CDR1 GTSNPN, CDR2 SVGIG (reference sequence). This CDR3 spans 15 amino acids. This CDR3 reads CAWRPDRATNEKLFF. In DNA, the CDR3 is TGTGCCTGGAGACCCGACAGAGCAACTAATGAAAAACTGTTTTTT.

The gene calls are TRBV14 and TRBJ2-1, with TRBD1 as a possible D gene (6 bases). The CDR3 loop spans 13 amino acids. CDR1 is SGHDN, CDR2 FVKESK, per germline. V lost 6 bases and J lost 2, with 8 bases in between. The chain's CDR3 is CASRRTAYNEQFF. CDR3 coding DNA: TGTGCCAGCAGGAGGACAGCCTACAATGAGCAGTTCTTC.

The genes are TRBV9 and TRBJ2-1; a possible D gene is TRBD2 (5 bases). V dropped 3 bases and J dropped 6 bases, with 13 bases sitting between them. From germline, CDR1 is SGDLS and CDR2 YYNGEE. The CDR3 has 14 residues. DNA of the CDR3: TGTGCCAGCAGCGGGCTCTGGGCGGGCAATGAGCAGTTCTTC. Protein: CASSGLWAGNEQFF.

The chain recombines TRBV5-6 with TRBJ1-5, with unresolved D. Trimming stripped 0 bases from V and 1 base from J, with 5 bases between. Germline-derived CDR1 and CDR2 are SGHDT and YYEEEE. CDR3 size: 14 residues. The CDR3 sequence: CASSLARSNQPQHF. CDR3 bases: TGTGCCAGCAGCTTGGCGCGGAGCAATCAGCCCCAGCATTTT.

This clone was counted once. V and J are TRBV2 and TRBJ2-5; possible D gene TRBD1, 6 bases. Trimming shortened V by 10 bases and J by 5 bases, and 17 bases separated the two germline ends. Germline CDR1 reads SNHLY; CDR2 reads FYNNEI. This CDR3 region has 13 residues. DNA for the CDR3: TGTGCCACCAGGGGCAGGGGAATGGAGACCCAGTACTTC. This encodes CATRGRGMETQYF.

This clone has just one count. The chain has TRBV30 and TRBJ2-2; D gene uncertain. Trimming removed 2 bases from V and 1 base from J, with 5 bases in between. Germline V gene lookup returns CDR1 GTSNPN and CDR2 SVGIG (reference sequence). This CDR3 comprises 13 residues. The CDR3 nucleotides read TGTGCCTGGAGTTACAGGAACACCGGGGAGCTGTTTTTT. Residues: CAWSYRNTGELFF.

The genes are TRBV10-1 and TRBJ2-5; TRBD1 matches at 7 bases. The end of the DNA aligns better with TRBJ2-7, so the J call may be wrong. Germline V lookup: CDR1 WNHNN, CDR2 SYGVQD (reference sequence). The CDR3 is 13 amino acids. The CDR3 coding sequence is TGCGCCAGCAGTCGACAGGGAATGGGCGAGCAGTACTTC. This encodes CASSRQGMGEQYF.

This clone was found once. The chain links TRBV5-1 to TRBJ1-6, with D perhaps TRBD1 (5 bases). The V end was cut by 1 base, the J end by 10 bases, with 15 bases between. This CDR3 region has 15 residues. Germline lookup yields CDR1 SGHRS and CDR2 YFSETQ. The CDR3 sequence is CASSLSAREGSPLHF. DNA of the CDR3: TGCGCCAGCAGCTTGTCGGCCAGGGAAGGATCACCCCTCCACTTT.

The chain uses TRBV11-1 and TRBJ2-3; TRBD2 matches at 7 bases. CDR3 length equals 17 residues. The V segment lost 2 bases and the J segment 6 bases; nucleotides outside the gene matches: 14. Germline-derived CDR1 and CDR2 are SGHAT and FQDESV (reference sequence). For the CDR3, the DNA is TGTGCCAGCAGCTTATACCGGGGGGTCCCCACGATGGATACGCAGTATTTT. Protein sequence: CASSLYRGVPTMDTQYF.

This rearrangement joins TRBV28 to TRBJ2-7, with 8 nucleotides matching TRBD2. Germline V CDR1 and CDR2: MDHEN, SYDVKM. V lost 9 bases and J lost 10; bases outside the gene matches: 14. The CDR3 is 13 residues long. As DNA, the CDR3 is TGTGCCAGTCGGGAGGGAGGACGGGAGAAACAGTACTTC. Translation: CASREGGREKQYF.

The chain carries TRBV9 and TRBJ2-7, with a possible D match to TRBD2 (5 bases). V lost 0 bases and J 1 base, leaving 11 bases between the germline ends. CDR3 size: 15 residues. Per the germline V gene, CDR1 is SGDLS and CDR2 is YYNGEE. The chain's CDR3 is CASSVGPRGSYEQYF. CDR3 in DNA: TGTGCCAGCAGCGTAGGACCCCGGGGTTCCTACGAGCAGTACTTC.

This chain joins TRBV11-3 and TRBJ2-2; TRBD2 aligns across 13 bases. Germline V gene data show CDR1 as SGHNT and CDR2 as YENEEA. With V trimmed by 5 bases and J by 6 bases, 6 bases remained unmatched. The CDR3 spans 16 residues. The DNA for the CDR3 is TGTGCCAGCAGCCCTCGGACTAGCGGGAGTGCCGGGGAGCTGTTTTTT. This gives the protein CASSPRTSGSAGELFF. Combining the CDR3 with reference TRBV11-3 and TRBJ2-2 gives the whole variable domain EAGVVQSPRYKIIEKKQPVAFWCNPISGHNTLYWYLQNLGQGPELLIRYENEEAVDDSQLPKDRFSAERLKGVDSTLKIQPAELGDSAVYLCASSPRTSGSAGELFFGEGSRLTVL.

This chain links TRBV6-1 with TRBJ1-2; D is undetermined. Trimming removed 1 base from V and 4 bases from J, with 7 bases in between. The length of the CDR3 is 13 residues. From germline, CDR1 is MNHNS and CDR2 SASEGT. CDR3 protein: CASSEVEGYGYTF. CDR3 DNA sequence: TGTGCCAGCAGTGAAGTCGAGGGCTATGGCTACACCTTC.

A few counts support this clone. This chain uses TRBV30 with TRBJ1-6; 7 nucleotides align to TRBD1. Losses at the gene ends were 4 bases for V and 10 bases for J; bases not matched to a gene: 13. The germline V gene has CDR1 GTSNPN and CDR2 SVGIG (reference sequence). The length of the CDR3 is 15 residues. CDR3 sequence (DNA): TGTGCCTGGAACCGGGCAGGGGGTGAACGGTCACCCCTCCACTTT. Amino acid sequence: CAWNRAGGERSPLHF.

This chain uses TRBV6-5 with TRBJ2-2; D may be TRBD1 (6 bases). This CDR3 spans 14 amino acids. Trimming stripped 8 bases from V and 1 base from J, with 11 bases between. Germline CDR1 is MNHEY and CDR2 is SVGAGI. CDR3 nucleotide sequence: TGTGCCAGCGGCGACAGGATGAACACCGGGGAGCTGTTTTTT. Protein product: CASGDRMNTGELFF.

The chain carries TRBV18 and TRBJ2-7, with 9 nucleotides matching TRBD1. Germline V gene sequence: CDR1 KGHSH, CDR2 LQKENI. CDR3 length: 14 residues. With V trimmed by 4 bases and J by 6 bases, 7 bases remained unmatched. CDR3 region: CASSRLDRGSEQYF. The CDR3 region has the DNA TGTGCCAGCTCACGGCTGGACAGGGGAAGCGAGCAGTACTTC.

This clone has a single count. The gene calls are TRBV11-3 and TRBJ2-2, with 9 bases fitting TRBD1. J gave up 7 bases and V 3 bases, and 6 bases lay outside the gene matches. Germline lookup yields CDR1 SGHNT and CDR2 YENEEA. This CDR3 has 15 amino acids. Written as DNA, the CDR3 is TGTGCCAGCAGCTTGGGGACAGGGAGGGGCGGGGAGCTGTTTTTT. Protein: CASSLGTGRGGELFF.

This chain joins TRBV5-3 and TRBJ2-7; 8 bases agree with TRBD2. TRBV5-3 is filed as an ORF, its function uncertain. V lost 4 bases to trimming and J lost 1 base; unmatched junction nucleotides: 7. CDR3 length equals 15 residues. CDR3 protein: CARSRSGGNSYEQYF. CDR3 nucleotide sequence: TGTGCCAGAAGCCGCAGCGGGGGTAATTCCTACGAGCAGTACTTC.

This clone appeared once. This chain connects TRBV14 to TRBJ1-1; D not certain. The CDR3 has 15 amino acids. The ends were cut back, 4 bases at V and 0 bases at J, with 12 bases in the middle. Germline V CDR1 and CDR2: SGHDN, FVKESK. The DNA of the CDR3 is TGTGCCAGCAGCCTGGGCCTTGTCTTGAACACTGAAGCTTTCTTT. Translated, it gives CASSLGLVLNTEAFF.